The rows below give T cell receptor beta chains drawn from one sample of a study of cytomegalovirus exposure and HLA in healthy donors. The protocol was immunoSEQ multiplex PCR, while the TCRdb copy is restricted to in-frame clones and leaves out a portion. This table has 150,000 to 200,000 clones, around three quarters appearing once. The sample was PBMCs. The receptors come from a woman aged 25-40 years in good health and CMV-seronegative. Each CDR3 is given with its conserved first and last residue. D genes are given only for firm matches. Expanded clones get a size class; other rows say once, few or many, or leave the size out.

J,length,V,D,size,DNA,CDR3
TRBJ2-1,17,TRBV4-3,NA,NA,TGCGCCAGCAGCCAAGATCCCTCCCCATCGGTCTACAATGAGCAGTTCTTC,CASSQDPSPSVYNEQFF
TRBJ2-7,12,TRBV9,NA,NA,TGTGCCAGCAGCGGTATCGGCTACGAGCAGTACTTC,CASSGIGYEQYF
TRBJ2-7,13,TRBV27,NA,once,TGTGCCAGCAGTTTTGGACAGATGTACGAGCAGTACTTC,CASSFGQMYEQYF
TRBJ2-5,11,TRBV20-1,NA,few,TGCAGTGCTAGGGGCCAAGGGACCCAGTACTTC,CSARGQGTQYF
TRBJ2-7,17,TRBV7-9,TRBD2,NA,TGTGCCAGCAGCTTTGTATTGGGGCGGGAGGGCGTCCACGAGCAGTACTTC,CASSFVLGREGVHEQYF
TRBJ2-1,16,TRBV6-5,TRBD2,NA,TGTGCCAGCAGGTACACGGGACTAGCCCCCTACAATGAGCAGTTCTTC,CASRYTGLAPYNEQFF
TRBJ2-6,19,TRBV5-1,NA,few,TGCGCCAGCAGCGACCCCCGTACAGGGTTTCACTCTGGGGCCAACGTCCTGACTTTC,CASSDPRTGFHSGANVLTF
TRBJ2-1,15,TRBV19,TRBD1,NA,TGTGCCAGTAGAGATCTGTGGGACAGGGGCAATGAGCAGTTCTTC,CASRDLWDRGNEQFF
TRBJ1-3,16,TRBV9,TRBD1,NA,TGTGCCAGCAGCGTAGAGGGACAGAGAGGTGGAAACACCATATATTTT,CASSVEGQRGGNTIYF
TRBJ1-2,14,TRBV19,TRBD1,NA,TGTGCCAGTAGATCAACCGCGGCAGGGGGTGGCTACACCTTC,CASRSTAAGGGYTF
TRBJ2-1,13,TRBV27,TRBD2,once,TGTGCCAGCGCGGCGGGAGGGCCCGGTGAGCAGTTCTTC,CASAAGGPGEQFF
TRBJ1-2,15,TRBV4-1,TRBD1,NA,TGCGCCAGTAAAGGGACAGGGGGCCTGCAGGACGGCTACACCTTC,CASKGTGGLQDGYTF
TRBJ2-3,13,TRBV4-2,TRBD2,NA,TGTGCCAGCAGTGGTGCGGGAGCAGATACGCAGTATTTT,CASSGAGADTQYF
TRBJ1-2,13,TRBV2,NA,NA,TGTGCCAGCAACGGGGAAACGGACTATGGCTACACCTTC,CASNGETDYGYTF
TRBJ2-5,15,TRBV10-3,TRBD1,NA,TGTGCCATCAGTGAGTCAGGGACAGGGAAAGAGACCCAGTACTTC,CAISESGTGKETQYF
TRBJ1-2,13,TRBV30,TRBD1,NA,TGTGCCTGGAGTCCGACAGGGACCTACGGCTACACCTTC,CAWSPTGTYGYTF
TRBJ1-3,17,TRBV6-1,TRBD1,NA,TGTGCCAGCAGTGAGGGCAGGGGGTCCTCCTCTGGAAACACCATATATTTT,CASSEGRGSSSGNTIYF
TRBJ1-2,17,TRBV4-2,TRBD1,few,TGTGCCAGCAGCCAAGGGGATCGTTTGACAGGGGGCGCGGGCTACACCTTC,CASSQGDRLTGGAGYTF
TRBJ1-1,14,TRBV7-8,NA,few,TGTGCCAGCAGCTTACGGCAGGGTCAGAGTGAAGCTTTCTTT,CASSLRQGQSEAFF
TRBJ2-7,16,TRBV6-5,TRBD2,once,TGTGCCAGCAGTTACTCAGCTAGCGGGAGTCCCTACGAGCAGTACTTC,CASSYSASGSPYEQYF
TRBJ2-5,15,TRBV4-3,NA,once,TGCGCCAGCAGCCAAGATTTGTGGGGGGTAGAGACCCAGTACTTC,CASSQDLWGVETQYF
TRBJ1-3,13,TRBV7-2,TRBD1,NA,TGTGCCAGCAGCCCCAGGGGGGGAAACACCATATATTTT,CASSPRGGNTIYF
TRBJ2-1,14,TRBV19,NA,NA,TGTGCCAGTAGTATTCTCCTCTCTGACAATGAGCAGTTCTTC,CASSILLSDNEQFF
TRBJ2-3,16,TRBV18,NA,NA,TGTGCCAGCTCACCCATTTCTAGCGCCAGCACAGATACGCAGTATTTT,CASSPISSASTDTQYF
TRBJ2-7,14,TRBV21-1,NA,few,TGTGCCAGCAGCGCTCCTGTGGGCCCCTACGAGCAGTACTTC,CASSAPVGPYEQYF
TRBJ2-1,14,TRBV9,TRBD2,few,TGTGCCAGCAGCGTACGATGGGAGGGGAATGAGCAGTTCTTC,CASSVRWEGNEQFF
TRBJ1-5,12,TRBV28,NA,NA,TGTGCCAGCAGCTTACAGGCGCGGCCCCAGCATTTT,CASSLQARPQHF
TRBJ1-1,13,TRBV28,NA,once,TGTGCCAGCAGTTTTATTCAGTCCCGTGAAGCTTTCTTT,CASSFIQSREAFF
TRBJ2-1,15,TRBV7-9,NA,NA,TGTGCCAGCAGCACCGGAGGGGGAGGGCCGCGTGAGCAGTTCTTC,CASSTGGGGPREQFF
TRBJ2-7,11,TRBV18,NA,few,TGTGCCAGCTCAAACTCGAACGAGCAGTACTTC,CASSNSNEQYF
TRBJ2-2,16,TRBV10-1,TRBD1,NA,TGCGCCAGCAGTGAACCGGACAGGGTTGACGCCGGGGAGCTGTTTTTT,CASSEPDRVDAGELFF
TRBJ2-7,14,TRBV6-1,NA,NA,TGTGCCAGCAGTGAAGGTTGGGAACCGGGGGAGCAGTACTTC,CASSEGWEPGEQYF
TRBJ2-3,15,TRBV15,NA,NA,TGTGCCACCAGCAGAGAGGGGACACGGGGAGATACGCAGTATTTT,CATSREGTRGDTQYF
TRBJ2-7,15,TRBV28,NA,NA,TGTGCCAGCAGTCCGAGTCCGGGAAAGTGGGACGAGCAGTACTTC,CASSPSPGKWDEQYF
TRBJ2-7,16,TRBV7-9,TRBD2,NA,TGTGCCAGCAGCTCCGTCACTAGCGGACACTCCTACGAGCAGTACTTC,CASSSVTSGHSYEQYF
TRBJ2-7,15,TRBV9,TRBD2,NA,TGTGCCAGCAGCGAGACGGGACTAGCAGCGTACGAGCAGTACTTC,CASSETGLAAYEQYF
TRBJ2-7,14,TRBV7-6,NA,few,TGTGCCAGCAGCATCCGGGACACCTCCTACGAGCAGTACTTC,CASSIRDTSYEQYF
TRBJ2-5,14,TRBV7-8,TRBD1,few,TGTGCCAGCAGCAGCCGGGACAGGGGGGGGACCCAGTACTTC,CASSSRDRGGTQYF
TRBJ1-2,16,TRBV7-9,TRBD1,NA,TGTGCCAGCAGCTTAGCGGGGGGGACAGGCGGGCATGGCTACACCTTC,CASSLAGGTGGHGYTF
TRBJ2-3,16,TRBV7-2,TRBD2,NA,TGTGCCAGCAGCTCGCGACTAGCGGGAGGGGCAGATACGCAGTATTTT,CASSSRLAGGADTQYF
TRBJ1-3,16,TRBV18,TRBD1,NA,TGTGCCAGCTCACCGGGACAGGGCCCCTCTGGAAACACCATATATTTT,CASSPGQGPSGNTIYF
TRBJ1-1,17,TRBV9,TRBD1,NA,TGTGCCAGCAGCGTAGAGCAGGGGATGACAGGGAGCTCTGAAGCTTTCTTT,CASSVEQGMTGSSEAFF
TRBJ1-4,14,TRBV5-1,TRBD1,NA,TGCGCCAGCACTCCGGGACAGCATAATGAAAAACTGTTTTTT,CASTPGQHNEKLFF
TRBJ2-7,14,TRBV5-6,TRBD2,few,TGTGCCAGCAGCTTGCAGGGACTAAGGTACGAGCAGTACTTC,CASSLQGLRYEQYF
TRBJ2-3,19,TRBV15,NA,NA,TGTGCCACCAGCAGAGACAGGCTCCTAGAATGGGGAGAAACAGATACGCAGTATTTT,CATSRDRLLEWGETDTQYF
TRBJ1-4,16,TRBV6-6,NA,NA,TGTGCCAGCACCGTCCAGGGGATTAGGACTAATGAAAAACTGTTTTTT,CASTVQGIRTNEKLFF
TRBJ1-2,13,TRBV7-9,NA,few,TGTGCCAGCAGCCGAAACAGGGACGATGGCTACACCTTC,CASSRNRDDGYTF
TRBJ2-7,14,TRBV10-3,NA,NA,TGTGCCATCAGGGACAGTACAAGCTCCTACGAGCAGTACTTC,CAIRDSTSSYEQYF
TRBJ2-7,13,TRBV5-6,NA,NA,TGTGCCAGCAGGCGTGCAGGGAACGACGAGCAGTACTTC,CASRRAGNDEQYF
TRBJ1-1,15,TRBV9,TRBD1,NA,TGTGCCAGCAGCGTAGGTAACAGGGGTGTAACTGAAGCTTTCTTT,CASSVGNRGVTEAFF
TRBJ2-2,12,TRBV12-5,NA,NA,TGTGCTAGTGGCCACTTCACCGGGGAGCTGTTTTTT,CASGHFTGELFF
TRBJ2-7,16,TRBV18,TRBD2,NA,TGTGCCAGCTCACCACCGACTAGCGGGAGAACCCACGAGCAGTACTTC,CASSPPTSGRTHEQYF
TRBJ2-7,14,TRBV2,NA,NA,TGTGCCAGCAGTGAAATGACGGACAAATACGAGCAGTACTTC,CASSEMTDKYEQYF
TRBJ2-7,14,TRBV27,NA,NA,TGTGCCAGCACCCCCTCGAGGAGTTCCTACGAGCAGTACTTC,CASTPSRSSYEQYF
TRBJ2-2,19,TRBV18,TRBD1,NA,TGTGCCAGCTCACCGGCGGACAGGGGGCTAGCGGAGAACACCGGGGAGCTGTTTTTT,CASSPADRGLAENTGELFF
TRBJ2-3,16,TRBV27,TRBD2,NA,TGTGCCAGCAGTTTATTCCTAGCGGGAGGAACAGATACGCAGTATTTT,CASSLFLAGGTDTQYF